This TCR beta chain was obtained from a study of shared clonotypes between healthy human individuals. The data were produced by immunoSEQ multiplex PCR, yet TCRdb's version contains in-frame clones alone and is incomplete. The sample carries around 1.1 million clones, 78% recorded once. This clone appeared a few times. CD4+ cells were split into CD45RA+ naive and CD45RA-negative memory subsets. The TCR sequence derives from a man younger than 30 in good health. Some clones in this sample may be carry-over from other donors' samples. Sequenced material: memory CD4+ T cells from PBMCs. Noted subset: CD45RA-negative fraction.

The CDR3 DNA reads as TGTGCCAGCAGCTACGCACTAGCGGGAGGGCAGGATGAGCAGTTCTTC. Encoded protein: CASSYALAGGQDEQFF. The chain has TRBV4-2 and TRBJ2-1; 13 bases are a match to TRBD2. This CDR3 is 16 amino acids long. CDR1 and CDR2 from the germline V gene are LGHNA and YNFKEQ. V dropped 5 bases and J dropped 8; count of bases not matched to a gene: 9.